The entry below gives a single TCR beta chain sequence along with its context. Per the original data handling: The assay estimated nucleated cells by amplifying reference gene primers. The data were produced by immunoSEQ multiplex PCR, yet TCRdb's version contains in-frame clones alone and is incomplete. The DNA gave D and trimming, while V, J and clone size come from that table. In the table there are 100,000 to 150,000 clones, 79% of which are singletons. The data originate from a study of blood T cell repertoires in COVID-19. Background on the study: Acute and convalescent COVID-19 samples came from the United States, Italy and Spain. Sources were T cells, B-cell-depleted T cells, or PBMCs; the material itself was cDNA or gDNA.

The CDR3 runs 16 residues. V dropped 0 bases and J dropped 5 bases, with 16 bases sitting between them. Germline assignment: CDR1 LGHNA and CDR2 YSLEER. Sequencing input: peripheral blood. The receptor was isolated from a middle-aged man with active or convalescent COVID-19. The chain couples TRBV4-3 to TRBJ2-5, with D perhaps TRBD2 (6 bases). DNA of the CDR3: TGCGCCAGCAGCCAAGATTTTTACGGGGCGGGGGAGACCCAGTACTTC. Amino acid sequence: CASSQDFYGAGETQYF.